Listed here is a single T cell receptor beta chain. TCRdb's copy holds only in-frame clones and misses some; the assay was immunoSEQ multiplex PCR. Among about 410,000 clones listed, roughly 90% were seen once. The sample belongs to a study of control samples from healthy donors and cancer patients. V lost 4 bases, J lost 0 bases, and 13 bases lay in between. The CDR3 extends over 15 amino acids. From germline, CDR1 is LGHDT and CDR2 YNNKEL (reference sequence). The sample was PBMCs. The V call is TRBV3-1 (or the pseudogene TRBV3-2), the J call TRBJ2-7; tentative D call: TRBD2 (6 bases). This clonotype was obtained from a man aged 40-49 years with head and neck cancer. The CDR3, as DNA: TGTGCCAGCAGCCCCCTAGGAGGGCTCTCCTACGAGCAGTACTTC. Protein product: CASSPLGGLSYEQYF.